The 30 T cell receptor beta chains given below trace back to one sample, sequenced in a study of blood T cell repertoires in COVID-19. Clones were read by immunoSEQ multiplex PCR, and TCRdb kept only the in-frame ones, dropping some. The table records 210,000 or so clones, 84% of them present only once. Sequencing used peripheral blood. The source of these receptors is a woman aged 70-85 years with active or convalescent COVID-19.

V is TRBV28 and J is TRBJ1-1, with D maybe TRBD1 (5 bases). Germline loops: CDR1 MDHEN, CDR2 SYDVKM. This CDR3 spans 12 amino acids. V was pared by 7 bases and J by 5 bases, with 11 bases between. The CDR3 region is CASKTGGTEAFF. CDR3 nucleotide sequence: TGTGCCAGCAAAACTGGGGGGACTGAAGCTTTCTTT.

V usage is TRBV5-8 and J usage is TRBJ2-7; 7 bases fit TRBD2. This CDR3 comprises 15 residues. The V segment lost 5 bases and the J segment 3 bases; nucleotides outside the gene matches: 11. The germline V gene encodes CDR1 SGHTS and CDR2 YDEGEE. CDR3 in amino acids: CASRPLAVSFYEQYF. The DNA for the CDR3 is TGTGCCAGCAGACCTCTAGCGGTCAGCTTCTACGAGCAGTACTTC.

The chain carries TRBV30 and TRBJ2-1, with D possibly TRBD2 on 5 matching bases. V lost 0 bases and J 0 bases, leaving 9 bases between the germline ends. The CDR3 is 15 residues long. The germline gives CDR1 GTSNPN, CDR2 SVGIG (reference sequence). The CDR3: CAWSVRGNSYNEQFF. The DNA for the CDR3 is TGTGCCTGGAGTGTGAGAGGGAACTCCTACAATGAGCAGTTCTTC.

The chain employs TRBV18 and TRBJ1-1, with a weak D call TRBD1 (6 bases). V lost 4 bases, J lost 0 bases, and 15 bases lay in between. The germline V gene encodes CDR1 KGHSH and CDR2 LQKENI. The length of the CDR3 is 16 residues. CDR3: CASSQMGRGMNTEAFF. The CDR3 coding sequence is TGTGCCAGCTCACAGATGGGGAGGGGGATGAACACTGAAGCTTTCTTT. Complete variable domain (other parts from reference TRBV18 and TRBJ1-1): NAGVMQNPRHLVRRRGQEARLRCSPMKGHSHVYWYRQLPEEGLKFMVYLQKENIIDESGMPKERFSAEFPKEGPSILRIQQVVRGDSAAYFCASSQMGRGMNTEAFFGQGTRLTVV.

The V call is TRBV28, the J call TRBJ2-6; D is ambiguous. The V and J ends lost 7 bases and 0 bases respectively, with 16 bases between them. This CDR3 is 17 amino acids long. Germline loops: CDR1 MDHEN, CDR2 SYDVKM. The CDR3 DNA is TGTGCCAGCAATGACAAGCCATATAGCTCTGGGGCCAACGTCCTGACTTTC. Its protein is CASNDKPYSSGANVLTF.

The genes are TRBV4-1 and TRBJ2-1, with 13 bases identical to TRBD2. The V gene's germline CDR1 is MGHRA and CDR2 YSYEKL. This CDR3 has 16 residues. J lost 4 bases, V lost 3 bases, and 3 bases had no gene match. This CDR3 is CASSHGLAGAYNEQFF. The DNA for the CDR3 is TGCGCCAGCAGCCATGGACTAGCGGGAGCGTACAATGAGCAGTTCTTC.

V gene TRBV21-1 combines with J gene TRBJ2-1; the table's TRBD2 call for D was not verified on the DNA. TRBV21-1 is classified as a pseudogene. The CDR3 is 14 residues long. The CDR3 DNA reads TGTGCCAGAAAACGACTAGCGGGAGGTCTTGAGCAGTTCTTC. Translating it yields CARKRLAGGLEQFF.

This clone was found once. J is TRBJ2-1 and V is TRBV7-9; 7 bases line up with TRBD2. Unmatched junction bases numbered 9, after V lost 7 bases and J lost 0 bases. Germline-derived CDR1 and CDR2 are SEHNR and FQNEAQ (reference sequence). The CDR3 contains 16 residues. The CDR3 spells CASTRGGSPSYNEQFF. The DNA for the CDR3 is TGTGCCAGCACCAGAGGCGGGAGCCCCTCCTACAATGAGCAGTTCTTC.

J is TRBJ2-3 and V is TRBV7-9; D is unresolved. Germline CDR1 SEHNR, CDR2 FQNEAQ (reference sequence). The CDR3 runs to 17 residues. Trimming stripped 0 bases from V and 1 base from J, with 14 bases between. The CDR3 DNA reads as TGTGCCAGCAGCTTAGCGAAAGAGGAAAAACGCACAGATACGCAGTATTTT. It specifies CASSLAKEEKRTDTQYF.

The sample holds a few counts of this clone. This rearrangement joins TRBV2 to TRBJ2-7; TRBD2 is a possible D gene (5 bases). The germline V and J ends were trimmed by 4 bases and 6 bases, with 16 bases remaining between them. This CDR3 region has 14 residues. Germline loops: CDR1 SNHLY, CDR2 FYNNEI. The CDR3 nucleotides read TGTGCCAGCAGTGTGTCGCGGGCGCCTAGCGAGCAGTACTTC. Its translation is CASSVSRAPSEQYF.

This clone was detected only once. The gene calls are TRBV7-9 and TRBJ2-1, with 7 nucleotides matching TRBD2. Germline CDR1 reads SEHNR; CDR2 reads FQNEAQ (reference sequence). This CDR3 has 14 residues. J was trimmed by 7 bases and V by 4 bases; bases with no gene match: 7. The CDR3 DNA follows: TGTGCCAGCAGCTGGCGGGAGTCGGGGAATGAGCAGTTCTTC. It specifies CASSWRESGNEQFF.

The chain recombines TRBV6-5 with TRBJ1-1, with TRBD1 identical over 9 bases. The CDR3 has 15 residues. V shed 7 bases and J 4 bases; nucleotides not matched to a gene: 10. Germline assignment: CDR1 MNHEY and CDR2 SVGAGI. CDR3 region: CASKRDRVIPTEAFF. The CDR3, as DNA: TGTGCCAGCAAAAGGGACAGGGTCATCCCCACTGAAGCTTTCTTT.

The chain combines TRBV7-9 with TRBJ2-1; 9 nucleotides line up with TRBD1. V was pared by 3 bases and J by 6 bases, with 6 bases of the junction left unmatched. The CDR3 is 15 residues long. Per germline, CDR1 SEHNR and CDR2 FQNEAQ (reference sequence). CDR3 sequence: CASSFRTGDSNEQFF. In nucleotides, the CDR3 is TGTGCCAGCAGCTTCCGGACAGGGGATAGCAATGAGCAGTTCTTC.

The chain links TRBV27 to TRBJ2-1, with TRBD2 matching 10 bases. The germline CDR1 and CDR2 sequences are MNHEY and SMNVEV (reference sequence). J was trimmed by 0 bases and V by 7 bases; bases with no gene match: 18. The CDR3 length is 20 residues. In DNA form, the CDR3 reads TGTGCCAGCAACCCCCAAGCAGGACTAGCGGATATGAGCTCCTACAATGAGCAGTTCTTC. It encodes CASNPQAGLADMSSYNEQFF.

V and J are TRBV25-1 and TRBJ2-3; D possibly corresponds to TRBD2 (5 bases). V dropped 5 bases and J dropped 0 bases, with 9 bases sitting between them. CDR1 and CDR2 from the germline V gene are MGHDK and SYGVNS. The CDR3 length is 14 residues. Written as DNA, the CDR3 is TGTGCCAGCAGTAGGAGAGGGAGCACAGATACGCAGTATTTT. Translation gives CASSRRGSTDTQYF.

The rearrangement uses TRBV5-1 and TRBJ1-2; D perhaps matches TRBD1 (5 bases). V lost 3 bases and J 4 bases, leaving 16 bases between the germline ends. Per germline, CDR1 SGHRS and CDR2 YFSETQ. The CDR3 sequence is 15 residues long. CDR3 in amino acids: CASSSHPQGLYGYTF. The CDR3 nucleotides are TGCGCCAGCAGCTCACATCCCCAGGGACTCTATGGCTACACCTTC.

The rearrangement joins TRBV4-1 to TRBJ2-5; D gene unclear. This CDR3 spans 13 amino acids. Germline lookup yields CDR1 MGHRA and CDR2 YSYEKL. V was shortened by 1 base and J by 5 bases, with 8 bases between the two germline ends. CDR3: CASSQVWRETQYF. The CDR3 DNA follows: TGCGCCAGCAGCCAAGTCTGGCGGGAGACCCAGTACTTC.

This clone was observed once. The chain has TRBV19 and TRBJ1-4; 8 bases line up with TRBD1. Germline CDR1 is LNHDA and CDR2 is SQIVND (reference sequence). Trimming removed 5 bases from V and 7 bases from J; junction bases left unmatched: 9. The CDR3 is 15 residues long. This CDR3 reads CASSPLRGPGEKLFF. CDR3 in DNA: TGTGCCAGTAGTCCACTCAGGGGGCCGGGTGAAAAACTGTTTTTT.

The chain recombines TRBV6-5 with TRBJ2-3; no clear D gene. V lost 6 bases and J 4 bases, leaving 14 bases between the germline ends. Per germline, CDR1 MNHEY and CDR2 SVGAGI. The CDR3 contains 14 residues. The CDR3: CASSLNVEPDTQYF. CDR3 sequence (DNA): TGTGCCAGCAGCCTAAACGTAGAACCAGATACGCAGTATTTT.

The chain carries TRBV7-3 and TRBJ2-3; 8 positions match TRBD1. Trimming took 5 bases from V and 4 from J; bases not matched to a gene: 14. Germline V gene data show CDR1 as SGHTA and CDR2 as FQGTGA. The CDR3 runs 17 residues. CDR3 nucleotides: TGTGCCAGCAGCCTATCGACAGGGGAGGATTCAGCAGATACGCAGTATTTT. It specifies CASSLSTGEDSADTQYF.

This sequence joins TRBV12-5 and TRBJ2-5; possible D gene TRBD2, 5 bases. Trimming took off 5 bases at V and 5 bases at J, with 12 bases between the two ends. The CDR3 spans 13 residues. The germline V gene has CDR1 LGHNT and CDR2 FRNRAP. CDR3 amino acids: CASGPPSSETQYF. Written as DNA, the CDR3 is TGTGCTAGTGGTCCCCCTAGCTCGGAGACCCAGTACTTC.

The genes are TRBV19 and TRBJ2-2, with 9 bases matching TRBD2. V trimming: 2 bases; J trimming: 9 bases; junction bases outside the gene matches: 1. This CDR3 spans 13 amino acids. Per germline, CDR1 LNHDA and CDR2 SQIVND (reference sequence). The CDR3 region is CASSITSGRELFF. For the CDR3, the DNA is TGTGCCAGTAGTATAACTAGCGGGCGGGAGCTGTTTTTT.

This clone has only one observation. The V and J genes are TRBV5-1 and TRBJ1-5; the D gene is possibly TRBD1 (5 bases). Germline V gene data show CDR1 as SGHRS and CDR2 as YFSETQ. The CDR3 covers 14 residues. Trimming took 0 bases from V and 7 from J, leaving 11 bases between them. The CDR3 reads CASSLVGGEQPQHF. In nucleotides, the CDR3 is TGCGCCAGCAGCTTGGTGGGGGGAGAGCAGCCCCAGCATTTT.

V usage is TRBV30 and J usage is TRBJ1-5; D might be TRBD1 (6 bases). The germline gives CDR1 GTSNPN, CDR2 SVGIG (reference sequence). This CDR3 spans 13 amino acids. V was shortened by 3 bases and J by 7 bases, with 13 bases between the two germline ends. In DNA form, the CDR3 reads TGTGCCTGGAGACAGGGTTTAGGGCAGCCCCAGCATTTT. It codes for CAWRQGLGQPQHF.

The CDR3 loop reads CASSLMRGRPDTEAFF. In DNA, the CDR3 is TGTGCCAGCAGCTTGATGAGGGGGCGCCCCGACACTGAAGCTTTCTTT. The chain couples TRBV5-4 to TRBJ1-1; 7 nucleotides match TRBD1. This CDR3 has 16 amino acids. The V gene end was trimmed by 1 base and the J gene end by 3 bases; junction bases not matched to a gene: 9. The germline V gene has CDR1 SGHNT and CDR2 YYREEE (reference sequence). Complete variable domain (other parts from reference TRBV5-4 and TRBJ1-1): ETGVTQSPTHLIKTRGQQVTLRCSSQSGHNTVSWYQQALGQGPQFIFQYYREEENGRGNFPPRFSGLQFPNYSSELNVNALELDDSALYLCASSLMRGRPDTEAFFGQGTRLTVV.

The rearrangement links TRBV6-5 to TRBJ2-7, with 10 positions matching TRBD2. Germline V CDR1 and CDR2: MNHEY, SVGAGI. V gave up 0 bases and J gave up 9 bases; unmatched junction bases: 11. The length of the CDR3 is 16 residues. As DNA, the CDR3 is TGTGCCAGCAGTTACTCGACACCTAGCGGGAGTGGTTCGCAGTACTTC. Translating gives CASSYSTPSGSGSQYF.

The rearrangement joins TRBV28 to TRBJ2-7; no clear D gene. The CDR3 covers 14 residues. Trimming took off 7 bases at V and 1 base at J, with 14 bases between the two ends. Germline CDR1 is MDHEN and CDR2 is SYDVKM. The CDR3 sequence is CASKTFTRSYEQYF. CDR3 DNA: TGTGCCAGCAAGACATTCACTCGGTCCTACGAGCAGTACTTC.

The chain has TRBV5-4 and TRBJ2-1, with 10 positions matching TRBD2. Germline loops: CDR1 SGHNT, CDR2 YYREEE (reference sequence). The CDR3 is 16 residues long. V dropped 3 bases and J dropped 3; count of bases not matched to a gene: 6. The CDR3 sequence is CASSSSSGSLYNEQFF. As DNA, the CDR3 is TGTGCCAGCAGCTCTTCTAGCGGGAGTCTCTACAATGAGCAGTTCTTC.

Only one count was recorded for this clone. This chain joins TRBV4-1 and TRBJ2-7, with 11 bases aligning to TRBD1. V lost 3 bases, J lost 0 bases, and 7 bases stayed unmatched. CDR1 is MGHRA and CDR2 is YSYEKL in the germline V gene. The CDR3 is made up of 17 amino acids. The CDR3 protein is CASSQASGTGGSYEQYF. CDR3 DNA: TGCGCCAGCAGCCAGGCCTCCGGGACAGGGGGCTCCTACGAGCAGTACTTC.

The chain joins TRBV5-1 to TRBJ1-5, with D unresolved. With 3 bases removed from V and 5 bases from J, the gap between germline ends came to 12 bases. This CDR3 contains 14 residues. CDR1 and CDR2 from the germline V gene are SGHRS and YFSETQ. CDR3 in DNA: TGCGCCAGCAGCTACGGCGGCAGACATCAGCCCCAGCATTTT. Translating gives CASSYGGRHQPQHF.